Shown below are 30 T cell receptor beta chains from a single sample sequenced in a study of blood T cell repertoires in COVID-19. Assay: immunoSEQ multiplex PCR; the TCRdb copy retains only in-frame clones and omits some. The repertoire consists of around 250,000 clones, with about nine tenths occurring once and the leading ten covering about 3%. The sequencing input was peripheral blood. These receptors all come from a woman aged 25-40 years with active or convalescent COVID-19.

CDR3 DNA: TGTGCCAGCAGCTCCCAAAGGGGGCATGGCGAGCAGTACTTC. Amino acids: CASSSQRGHGEQYF. The genes are TRBV7-9 and TRBJ2-7, with TRBD1 identical over 7 bases. CDR1 and CDR2 from the germline V gene are SEHNR and FQNEAQ (reference sequence). CDR3 size: 14 residues. The V segment lost 4 bases and the J segment 6 bases; nucleotides outside the gene matches: 9.

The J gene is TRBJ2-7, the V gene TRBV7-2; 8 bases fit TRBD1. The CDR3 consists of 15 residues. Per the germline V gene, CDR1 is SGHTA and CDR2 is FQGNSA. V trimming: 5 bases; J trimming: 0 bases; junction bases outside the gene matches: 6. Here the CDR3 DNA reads TGTGCCAGCAGCCTCGCCGGGACAGGCTCCTACGAGCAGTACTTC. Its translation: CASSLAGTGSYEQYF. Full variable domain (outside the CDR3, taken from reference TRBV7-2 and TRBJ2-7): GAGVSQSPSNKVTEKGKDVELRCDPISGHTALYWYRQSLGQGLEFLIYFQGNSAPDKSGLPSDRFSAERTGGSVSTLTIQRTQQEDSAVYLCASSLAGTGSYEQYFGPGTRLTVT.

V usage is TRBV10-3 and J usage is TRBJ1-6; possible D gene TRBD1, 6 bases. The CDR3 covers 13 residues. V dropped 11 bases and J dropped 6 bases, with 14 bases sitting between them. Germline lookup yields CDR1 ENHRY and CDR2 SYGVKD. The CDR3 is CAYHRDINSPLHF. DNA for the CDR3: TGTGCCTACCACAGGGACATTAATTCACCCCTCCACTTT.

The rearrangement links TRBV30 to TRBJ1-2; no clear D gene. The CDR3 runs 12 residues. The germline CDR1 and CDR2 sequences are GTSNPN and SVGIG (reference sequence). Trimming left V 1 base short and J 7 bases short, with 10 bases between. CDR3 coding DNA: TGTGCCTGGAGTGGGACTTCGCCTGGCTACACCTTC. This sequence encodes CAWSGTSPGYTF.

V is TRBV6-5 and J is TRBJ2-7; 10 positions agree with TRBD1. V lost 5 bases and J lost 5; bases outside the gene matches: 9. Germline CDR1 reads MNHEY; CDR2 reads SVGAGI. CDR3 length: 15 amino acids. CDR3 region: CASSLRTGGFDEQYF. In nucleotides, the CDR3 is TGTGCCAGCAGTCTACGGACAGGGGGTTTTGACGAGCAGTACTTC.

The CDR3 loop reads CAWSDTGGTLIYNSPLHF. The CDR3 region has the DNA TGTGCCTGGAGTGATACAGGGGGGACTCTTATTTATAATTCACCCCTCCACTTT. The V call is TRBV30, the J call TRBJ1-6; 8 bases align to TRBD1. V dropped 1 base and J dropped 4; count of bases not matched to a gene: 12. This CDR3 comprises 18 residues. The germline gives CDR1 GTSNPN, CDR2 SVGIG (reference sequence).

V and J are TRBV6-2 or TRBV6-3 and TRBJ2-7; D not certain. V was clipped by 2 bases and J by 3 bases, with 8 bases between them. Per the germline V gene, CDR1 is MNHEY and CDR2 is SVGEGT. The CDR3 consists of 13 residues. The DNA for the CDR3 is TGTGCCAGCAGTTACGCGGAGTACTACGAGCAGTACTTC. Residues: CASSYAEYYEQYF.

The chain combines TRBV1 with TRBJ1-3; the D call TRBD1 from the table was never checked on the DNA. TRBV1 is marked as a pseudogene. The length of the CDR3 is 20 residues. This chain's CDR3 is CTSSQDRSRQGLTSGNTIYF. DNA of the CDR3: TGCACCAGCAGCCAAGATCGTTCGAGACAGGGACTTACCTCTGGAAACACCATATATTTT.

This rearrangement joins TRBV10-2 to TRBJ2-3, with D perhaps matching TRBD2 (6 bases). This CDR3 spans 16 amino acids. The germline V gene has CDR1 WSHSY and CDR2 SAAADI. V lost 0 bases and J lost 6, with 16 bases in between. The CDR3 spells CASSESDQGGGDTQYF. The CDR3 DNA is TGCGCCAGCAGTGAGTCGGATCAGGGTGGAGGGGATACGCAGTATTTT.

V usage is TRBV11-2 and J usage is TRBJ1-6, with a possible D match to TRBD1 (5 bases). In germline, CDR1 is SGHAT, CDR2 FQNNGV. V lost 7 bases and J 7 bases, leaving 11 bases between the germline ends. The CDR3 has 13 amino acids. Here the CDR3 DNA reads TGTGCCAGCACAGGGTCAAGGAATTCACCCCTCCACTTT. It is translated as CASTGSRNSPLHF.

The CDR3 nucleotides are TGTGCCAGCAGCACCCGGGACAGGGGCTGGGGCTATGGCTACACCTTC. It codes for CASSTRDRGWGYGYTF. The genes are TRBV9 and TRBJ1-2, with 10 bases identical to TRBD1. Germline V gives CDR1 SGDLS, CDR2 YYNGEE. This CDR3 has 16 amino acids. V gave up 4 bases and J gave up 4 bases; unmatched junction bases: 10.

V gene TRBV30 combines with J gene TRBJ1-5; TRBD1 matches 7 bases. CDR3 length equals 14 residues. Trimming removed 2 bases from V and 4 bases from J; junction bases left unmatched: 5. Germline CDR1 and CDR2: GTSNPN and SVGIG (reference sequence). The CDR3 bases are TGTGCCTGGAGTTTACAGGGGACTAATCAGCCCCAGCATTTT. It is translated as CAWSLQGTNQPQHF.

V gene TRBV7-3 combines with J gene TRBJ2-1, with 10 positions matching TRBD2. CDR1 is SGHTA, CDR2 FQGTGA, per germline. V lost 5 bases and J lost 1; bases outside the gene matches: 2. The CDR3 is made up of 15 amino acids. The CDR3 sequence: CASSVLAGSYNEQFF. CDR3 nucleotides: TGTGCCAGCAGCGTACTAGCGGGGTCCTACAATGAGCAGTTCTTC. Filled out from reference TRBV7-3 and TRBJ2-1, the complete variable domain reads GAGVSQTPSNKVTEKGKYVELRCDPISGHTALYWYRQSLGQGPEFLIYFQGTGAADDSGLPNDRFFAVRPEGSVSTLKIQRTERGDSAVYLCASSVLAGSYNEQFFGPGTRLTVL.

The CDR3 DNA is TGTGCCAGCAGTTTGGGACAGGGAGTCTTTTCCCTCCACTTT. It codes for CASSLGQGVFSLHF. The chain employs TRBV6-2 or TRBV6-3 and TRBJ1-6; TRBD1 matches at 9 bases. Germline V gives CDR1 MNHEY, CDR2 SVGEGT. CDR3 length: 14 residues. Trimming cost V 4 bases and J 14 bases; bases outside gene matches: 9.

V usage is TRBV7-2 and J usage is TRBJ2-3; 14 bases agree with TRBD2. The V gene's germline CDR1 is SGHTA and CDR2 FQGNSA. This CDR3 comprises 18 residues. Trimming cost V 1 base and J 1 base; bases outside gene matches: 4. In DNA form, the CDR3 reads TGTGCCAGCAGCTTAGATCTGACTAGCGGGGGGGGCACAGATACGCAGTATTTT. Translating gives CASSLDLTSGGGTDTQYF.

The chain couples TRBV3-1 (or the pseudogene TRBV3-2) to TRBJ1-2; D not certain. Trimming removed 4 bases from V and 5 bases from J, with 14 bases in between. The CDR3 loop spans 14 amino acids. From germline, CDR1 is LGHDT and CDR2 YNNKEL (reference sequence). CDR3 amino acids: CASSRDRAEYGYTF. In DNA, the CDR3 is TGTGCCAGCAGCCGCGATCGAGCTGAATATGGCTACACCTTC.

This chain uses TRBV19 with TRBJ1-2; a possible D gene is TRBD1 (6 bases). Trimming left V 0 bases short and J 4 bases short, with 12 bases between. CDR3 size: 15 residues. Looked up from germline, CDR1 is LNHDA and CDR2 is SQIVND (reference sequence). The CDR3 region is CASSIDADRTYGYTF. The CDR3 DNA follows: TGTGCCAGTAGTATAGACGCAGACAGGACCTATGGCTACACCTTC.

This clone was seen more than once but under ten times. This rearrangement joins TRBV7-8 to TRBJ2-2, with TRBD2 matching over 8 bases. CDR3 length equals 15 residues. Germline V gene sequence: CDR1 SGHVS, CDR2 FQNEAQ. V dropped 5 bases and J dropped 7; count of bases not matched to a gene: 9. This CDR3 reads CASSDSGLGGGELFF. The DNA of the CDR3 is TGTGCCAGCAGCGACTCGGGACTAGGAGGCGGGGAGCTGTTTTTT.

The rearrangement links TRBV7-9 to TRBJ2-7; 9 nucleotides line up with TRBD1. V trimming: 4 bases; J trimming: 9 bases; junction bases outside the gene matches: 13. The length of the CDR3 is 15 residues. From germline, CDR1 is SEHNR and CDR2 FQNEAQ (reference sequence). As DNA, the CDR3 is TGTGCCAGCAGCTCCATACACAGGGGGCCCCAGGGGCAGTACTTC. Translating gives CASSSIHRGPQGQYF. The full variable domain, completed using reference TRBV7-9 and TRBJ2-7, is DTGVSQNPRHKITKRGQNVTFRCDPISEHNRLYWYRQTLGQGPEFLTYFQNEAQLEKSRLLSDRFSAERPKGSFSTLEIQRTEQGDSAMYLCASSSIHRGPQGQYFGPGTRLTVT.

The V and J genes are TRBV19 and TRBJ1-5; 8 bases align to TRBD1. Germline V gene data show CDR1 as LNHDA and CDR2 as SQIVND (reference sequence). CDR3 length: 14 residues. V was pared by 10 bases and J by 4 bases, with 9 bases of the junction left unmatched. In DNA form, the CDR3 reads TGTGCCACCCAGACAGACAGGGGAAATCAGCCCCAGCATTTT. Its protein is CATQTDRGNQPQHF.

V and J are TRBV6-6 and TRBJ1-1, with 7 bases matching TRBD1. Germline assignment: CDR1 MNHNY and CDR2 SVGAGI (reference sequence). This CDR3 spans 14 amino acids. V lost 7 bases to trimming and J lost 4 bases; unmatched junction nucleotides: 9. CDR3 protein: CASIGEGGRTEAFF. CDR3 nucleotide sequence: TGTGCCAGCATCGGAGAAGGGGGCCGCACTGAAGCTTTCTTT.

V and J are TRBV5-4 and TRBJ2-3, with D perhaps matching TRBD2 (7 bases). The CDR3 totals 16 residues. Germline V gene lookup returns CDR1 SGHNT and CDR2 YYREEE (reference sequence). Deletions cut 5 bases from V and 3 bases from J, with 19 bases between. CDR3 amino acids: CASRFAQGRGTDTQYF. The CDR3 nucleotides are TGTGCCAGCAGGTTCGCCCAGGGGCGGGGGACAGATACGCAGTATTTT. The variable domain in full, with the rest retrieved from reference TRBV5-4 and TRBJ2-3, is ETGVTQSPTHLIKTRGQQVTLRCSSQSGHNTVSWYQQALGQGPQFIFQYYREEENGRGNFPPRFSGLQFPNYSSELNVNALELDDSALYLCASRFAQGRGTDTQYFGPGTRLTVL.

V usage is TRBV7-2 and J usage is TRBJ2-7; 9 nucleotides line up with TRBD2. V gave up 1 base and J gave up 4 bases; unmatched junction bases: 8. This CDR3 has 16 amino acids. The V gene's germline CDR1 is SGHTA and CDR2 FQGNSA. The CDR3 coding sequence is TGTGCCAGCAGCTTAGTAGGCGCGGGGGGGCAATACGAGCAGTACTTC. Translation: CASSLVGAGGQYEQYF.

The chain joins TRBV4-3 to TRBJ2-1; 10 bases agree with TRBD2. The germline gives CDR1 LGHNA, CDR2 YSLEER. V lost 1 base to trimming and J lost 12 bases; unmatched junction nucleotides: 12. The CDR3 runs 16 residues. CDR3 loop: CASSQGLAGLGWGQFF. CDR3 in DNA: TGCGCCAGCAGCCAAGGACTAGCGGGCCTTGGCTGGGGGCAGTTCTTC.

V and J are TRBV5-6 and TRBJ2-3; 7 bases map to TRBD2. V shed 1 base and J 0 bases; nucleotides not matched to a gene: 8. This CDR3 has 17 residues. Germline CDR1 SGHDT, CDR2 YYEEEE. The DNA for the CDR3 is TGTGCCAGCAGCTTGTCACGCGGGGGAATTAGCACAGATACGCAGTATTTT. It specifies CASSLSRGGISTDTQYF. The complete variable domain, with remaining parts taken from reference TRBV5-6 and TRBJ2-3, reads DAGVTQSPTHLIKTRGQQVTLRCSPKSGHDTVSWYQQALGQGPQFIFQYYEEEERQRGNFPDRFSGHQFPNYSSELNVNALLLGDSALYLCASSLSRGGISTDTQYFGPGTRLTVL.

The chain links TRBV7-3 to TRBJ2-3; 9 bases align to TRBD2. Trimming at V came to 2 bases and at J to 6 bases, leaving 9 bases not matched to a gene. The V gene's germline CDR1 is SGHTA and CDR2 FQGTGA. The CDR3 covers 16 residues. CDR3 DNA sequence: TGTGCCAGCAGCTTAGGCACTAGCGGGCTTTCGGATACGCAGTATTTT. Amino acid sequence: CASSLGTSGLSDTQYF.

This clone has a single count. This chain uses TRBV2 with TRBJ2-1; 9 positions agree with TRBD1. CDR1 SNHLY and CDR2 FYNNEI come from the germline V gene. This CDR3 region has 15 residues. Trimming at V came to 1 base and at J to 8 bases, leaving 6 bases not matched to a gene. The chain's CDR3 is CASSEEGTGRDEQFF. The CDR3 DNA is TGTGCCAGCAGTGAAGAGGGGACAGGGCGGGATGAGCAGTTCTTC.

The CDR3: CASSTGLAGGLYEQYF. Here the CDR3 DNA reads TGTGCCAGCAGCACGGGACTAGCGGGGGGGCTTTACGAGCAGTACTTC. The chain couples TRBV5-4 to TRBJ2-7, with 16 positions matching TRBD2. The CDR3 has 16 residues. The germline CDR1 and CDR2 sequences are SGHNT and YYREEE (reference sequence). Trimming removed 4 bases from V and 4 bases from J; junction bases left unmatched: 5. The variable domain in full, with the rest retrieved from reference TRBV5-4 and TRBJ2-7, is ETGVTQSPTHLIKTRGQQVTLRCSSQSGHNTVSWYQQALGQGPQFIFQYYREEENGRGNFPPRFSGLQFPNYSSELNVNALELDDSALYLCASSTGLAGGLYEQYFGPGTRLTVT.

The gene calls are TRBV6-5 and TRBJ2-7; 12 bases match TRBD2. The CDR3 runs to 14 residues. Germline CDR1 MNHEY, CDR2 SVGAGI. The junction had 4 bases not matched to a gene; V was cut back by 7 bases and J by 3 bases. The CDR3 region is CASKPGLAGYEQYF. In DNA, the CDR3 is TGTGCCAGCAAACCGGGACTAGCGGGCTACGAGCAGTACTTC.

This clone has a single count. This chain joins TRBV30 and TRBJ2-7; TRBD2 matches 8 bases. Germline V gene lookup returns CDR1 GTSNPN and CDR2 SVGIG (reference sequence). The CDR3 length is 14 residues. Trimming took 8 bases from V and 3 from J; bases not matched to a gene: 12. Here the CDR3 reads CAHGPGLGNYEQYF. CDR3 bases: TGTGCCCATGGACCGGGACTAGGAAACTACGAGCAGTACTTC.